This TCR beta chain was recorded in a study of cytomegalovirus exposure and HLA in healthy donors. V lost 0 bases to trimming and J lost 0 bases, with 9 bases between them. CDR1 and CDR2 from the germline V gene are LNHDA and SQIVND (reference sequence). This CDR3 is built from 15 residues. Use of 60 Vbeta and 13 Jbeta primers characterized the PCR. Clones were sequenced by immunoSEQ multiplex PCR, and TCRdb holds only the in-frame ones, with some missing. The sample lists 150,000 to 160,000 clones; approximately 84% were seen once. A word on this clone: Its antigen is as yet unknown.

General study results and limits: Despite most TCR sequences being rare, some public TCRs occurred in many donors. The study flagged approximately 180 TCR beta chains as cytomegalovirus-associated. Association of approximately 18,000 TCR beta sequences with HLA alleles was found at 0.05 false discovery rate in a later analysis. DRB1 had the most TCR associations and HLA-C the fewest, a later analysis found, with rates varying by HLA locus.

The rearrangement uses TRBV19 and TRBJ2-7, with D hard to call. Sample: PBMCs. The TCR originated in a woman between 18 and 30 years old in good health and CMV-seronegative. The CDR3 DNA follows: TGTGCCAGTAGTATAGACAGTCAAAGCTCCTACGAGCAGTACTTC. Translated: CASSIDSQSSYEQYF.